The 27 T cell receptor beta chains given below trace back to one sample, sequenced in a study of blood T cell repertoires in COVID-19. Generated by immunoSEQ multiplex PCR, the TCRdb table keeps only in-frame clones and is missing some. The sample lists 250,000 to 350,000 clones, approximately 90% occurring once. Sequencing was carried out using peripheral blood. The receptors were gathered from a man aged 18 to 29 with active or convalescent COVID-19.

The V call is TRBV9, the J call TRBJ2-3; 8 bases map to TRBD1. The V gene's germline CDR1 is SGDLS and CDR2 YYNGEE. This CDR3 spans 16 amino acids. The trim removed 3 bases at V and 2 bases at J, leaving 8 bases unmatched. The CDR3 coding sequence is TGTGCCAGCAGCGGAGCGGGCAGGGGGCCCACAGATACGCAGTATTTT. Amino acid sequence: CASSGAGRGPTDTQYF.

The chain uses TRBV12-5 and TRBJ2-1, with 7 bases lining up with TRBD2. V shed 4 bases, J shed 9 bases, and the junction held 9 bases outside the gene matches. The germline CDR1 and CDR2 sequences are LGHNT and FRNRAP. The CDR3 has 14 amino acids. CDR3 sequence reads: CASGSSAGEGEQFF. CDR3 bases: TGTGCTAGTGGTTCAAGTGCGGGAGAAGGTGAGCAGTTCTTC.

The chain employs TRBV4-1 and TRBJ2-7; TRBD1 aligns across 8 bases. This CDR3 has 13 residues. Germline V gene sequence: CDR1 MGHRA, CDR2 YSYEKL. V shed 4 bases and J 3 bases; nucleotides not matched to a gene: 2. CDR3 bases: TGCGCCAGCAGCCTGGACAGGGACTACGAGCAGTACTTC. Translated: CASSLDRDYEQYF.

The J gene is TRBJ2-7, the V gene TRBV7-8, with D possibly being TRBD1 (5 bases). There are 13 residues in the CDR3. With 0 bases removed from V and 6 bases from J, the gap between germline ends came to 9 bases. Germline values: CDR1 SGHVS, CDR2 FQNEAQ. DNA for the CDR3: TGTGCCAGCAGCTTAGCGGGGCTTCTCGAGCAGTACTTC. Translation: CASSLAGLLEQYF.

The chain couples TRBV19 to TRBJ2-7, with 11 bases lining up with TRBD2. The V and J ends lost 5 bases and 3 bases, in that order; junction bases with no gene match: 9. This CDR3 comprises 16 residues. Germline V gives CDR1 LNHDA, CDR2 SQIVND (reference sequence). Here the CDR3 DNA reads TGTGCCAGTAGTCCACATAGACTAGCGGGGAGCTACGAGCAGTACTTC. It specifies CASSPHRLAGSYEQYF.

This clone was seen a few times. CDR3 residues: CASSLPLTSGRQNTGELFF. CDR3 nucleotides: TGTGCCAGCAGCTTACCCCTGACTAGCGGGAGGCAGAACACCGGGGAGCTGTTTTTT. V gene TRBV7-9 combines with J gene TRBJ2-2; 13 bases map to TRBD2. This CDR3 has 19 residues. The J segment lost 1 base and the V segment lost 2 bases, leaving 7 bases of the junction unmatched. CDR1 and CDR2 (germline): SEHNR, FQNEAQ (reference sequence).

This clone came up once. The V and J genes are TRBV4-3 and TRBJ2-1; tentatively, D is TRBD2 (6 bases). The CDR3 loop spans 15 amino acids. Germline CDR1 LGHNA, CDR2 YSLEER. Trimming stripped 0 bases from V and 6 bases from J, with 12 bases between. CDR3 loop: CASSQDGVGGNEQFF. DNA for the CDR3: TGCGCCAGCAGCCAAGATGGGGTCGGGGGCAATGAGCAGTTCTTC.

The chain employs TRBV4-1 and TRBJ2-1; 11 bases map to TRBD2. J gave up 7 bases and V 4 bases, and 15 bases lay outside the gene matches. The length of the CDR3 is 18 residues. CDR1 and CDR2 from the germline V gene are MGHRA and YSYEKL. This chain's CDR3 is CASSLNTVAGGPKNEQFF. The CDR3 DNA sequence: TGCGCCAGCAGCCTCAACACTGTAGCGGGAGGGCCGAAAAATGAGCAGTTCTTC.

This clone was counted many times. J is TRBJ1-3 and V is TRBV7-6; the match to TRBD1 covers 11 bases. The CDR3 runs to 15 residues. V dropped 5 bases and J dropped 3; count of bases not matched to a gene: 3. Germline assignment: CDR1 SGHVS and CDR2 FNYEAQ. The CDR3 protein is CASSLDRGLGNTIYF. The DNA of the CDR3 is TGTGCCAGCAGCCTGGACAGGGGGCTTGGAAACACCATATATTTT.

J is TRBJ1-5 and V is TRBV2; D might be TRBD1 (6 bases). Trimming pared 6 bases from V and 4 bases from J, leaving 10 bases between. The CDR3 consists of 13 residues. Germline-derived CDR1 and CDR2 are SNHLY and FYNNEI. The CDR3 nucleotides read TGTGCCAGCAGGAGGACAGCGAATCAGCCCCAGCATTTT. It codes for CASRRTANQPQHF.

The chain carries TRBV5-4 and TRBJ1-6; D remains ambiguous. The CDR3 runs to 14 residues. CDR1 is SGHNT and CDR2 is YYREEE in the germline V gene (reference sequence). The V and J ends lost 2 bases and 7 bases respectively, with 10 bases between them. CDR3 bases: TGTGCCAGCAGCTTCGGGATTGGGAATTCACCCCTCCACTTT. This encodes CASSFGIGNSPLHF. Full variable domain (missing parts from reference TRBV5-4 and TRBJ1-6): ETGVTQSPTHLIKTRGQQVTLRCSSQSGHNTVSWYQQALGQGPQFIFQYYREEENGRGNFPPRFSGLQFPNYSSELNVNALELDDSALYLCASSFGIGNSPLHFGNGTRLTVT.

As DNA, the CDR3 is TGCAGCGTTGGAAAGGAGGACAGAATTTGGGAGACCCAGTACTTC. This encodes CSVGKEDRIWETQYF. This chain connects TRBV29-1 to TRBJ2-5, with a weak D call TRBD1 (6 bases). Germline-derived CDR1 and CDR2 are SQVTM and ANQGSEA. The germline V and J ends were trimmed by 4 bases and 5 bases, with 20 bases remaining between them. The CDR3 consists of 15 residues. Using reference TRBV29-1 and TRBJ2-5 for the parts outside the CDR3, the full variable domain is SAVISQKPSRDICQRGTSLTIQCQVDSQVTMMFWYRQQPGQSLTLIATANQGSEATYESGFVIDKFPISRPNLTFSTLTVSNMSPEDSSIYLCSVGKEDRIWETQYFGPGTRLLVL.

The J gene is TRBJ1-3, the V gene TRBV15; D is perhaps TRBD1 (5 bases). CDR3 size: 15 residues. Trimming stripped 3 bases from V and 4 bases from J, with 13 bases between. Germline CDR1 and CDR2: LNHNV and YYDKDF (reference sequence). CDR3 sequence reads: CATSRDGGDGNTIYF. The CDR3 DNA reads as TGTGCCACCAGCAGGGACGGGGGAGACGGAAACACCATATATTTT.

This chain connects TRBV3-1 (or the pseudogene TRBV3-2) to TRBJ2-7, with TRBD1 as a possible D gene (5 bases). The V and J ends lost 3 bases and 3 bases respectively, with 9 bases between them. The CDR3 runs to 13 residues. The germline V gene encodes CDR1 LGHDT and CDR2 YNNKEL (reference sequence). The CDR3 DNA follows: TGTGCCAGCAGCCAGAGTACAGGCTACGAGCAGTACTTC. Its translation is CASSQSTGYEQYF.

CDR3 region: CASSLRRQGLDTQYF. The CDR3 DNA reads as TGTGCCAGCAGCTTACGTAGGCAGGGACTAGATACGCAGTATTTT. The chain recombines TRBV7-9 with TRBJ2-3; D possibly corresponds to TRBD2 (6 bases). CDR3 length: 15 amino acids. Between the trimmed V and J ends, which lost 2 bases and 5 bases, there was a span of 14 bases. Looked up from germline, CDR1 is SEHNR and CDR2 is FQNEAQ (reference sequence).

The CDR3 sequence: CASSEGQVGNGYTF. CDR3 nucleotides: TGTGCCAGCAGTGAGGGGCAGGTGGGAAATGGCTACACCTTC. This sequence joins TRBV2 and TRBJ1-2; a possible D gene is TRBD1 (5 bases). The CDR3 is made up of 14 amino acids. Trimming left V 3 bases short and J 6 bases short, with 14 bases between. Germline V gene data show CDR1 as SNHLY and CDR2 as FYNNEI.

This rearrangement joins TRBV27 to TRBJ2-2, with D possibly being TRBD1 (6 bases). With 8 bases removed from V and 6 bases from J, the gap between germline ends came to 13 bases. Germline CDR1 reads MNHEY; CDR2 reads SMNVEV (reference sequence). The CDR3 sequence is 13 residues long. The chain's CDR3 is CASATGFPGELFF. The CDR3 bases are TGTGCCAGCGCTACAGGGTTCCCCGGGGAGCTGTTTTTT.

V gene TRBV28 combines with J gene TRBJ2-7; TRBD2 agrees at 7 bases. CDR1 MDHEN and CDR2 SYDVKM come from the germline V gene. The CDR3 extends over 14 amino acids. V lost 4 bases and J lost 3; bases outside the gene matches: 6. The CDR3 DNA is TGTGCCAGCAGTTCAGTAGCGGGCCGCTACGAGCAGTACTTC. Amino acids: CASSSVAGRYEQYF.

Note on this clone: A junction boundary mismatches the germline segment, possibly from a read error. The chain is built from TRBV7-2 and TRBJ1-2, with D perhaps TRBD1 (6 bases). Looked up from germline, CDR1 is SGHTA and CDR2 is FQGNSA. The CDR3 runs to 13 residues. The CDR3 region has the DNA TGTGCCAGCAGCTCGACAGGTAACCATGGCTACACCTTC. Residues: CASSSTGNHGYTF.

The chain combines TRBV10-3 with TRBJ2-1, with TRBD1 identical over 9 bases. The V gene end was trimmed by 0 bases and the J gene end by 9 bases; junction bases not matched to a gene: 9. CDR1 and CDR2 from the germline V gene are ENHRY and SYGVKD. The CDR3 runs to 16 residues. The CDR3 sequence: CAISESSQGAIVEQFF. In DNA form, the CDR3 reads TGTGCCATCAGTGAGTCGTCACAGGGGGCAATAGTTGAGCAGTTCTTC.

The genes are TRBV27 and TRBJ2-7, with 9 bases lining up with TRBD1. The CDR3 is 17 amino acids. The germline V gene has CDR1 MNHEY and CDR2 SMNVEV (reference sequence). The J segment lost 4 bases and the V segment lost 1 base, leaving 11 bases of the junction unmatched. In nucleotides, the CDR3 is TGTGCCAGCAGTTTATTTCGGGCATCGACAGGGGGTTACGAGCAGTACTTC. It encodes CASSLFRASTGGYEQYF.

The chain uses TRBV2 and TRBJ1-3; the D gene is possibly TRBD1 (6 bases). Germline CDR1 reads SNHLY; CDR2 reads FYNNEI. The length of the CDR3 is 15 residues. The V and J ends lost 1 base and 4 bases respectively, with 11 bases between them. The CDR3 coding sequence is TGTGCCAGCAGTGAAGTAACAGGGTGGGGAAACACCATATATTTT. As protein: CASSEVTGWGNTIYF.

This chain connects TRBV5-1 to TRBJ2-2; no clear D gene. The CDR3 has 15 residues. V was shortened by 0 bases and J by 2 bases, with 8 bases between the two germline ends. Germline V gene lookup returns CDR1 SGHRS and CDR2 YFSETQ. Here the CDR3 reads CASSLDPENTGELFF. The CDR3 DNA is TGCGCCAGCAGCTTGGATCCAGAAAACACCGGGGAGCTGTTTTTT.

CDR3 amino acids: CASSYVGSSPGNEQFF. DNA for the CDR3: TGCGCCAGCAGCTATGTTGGGAGTAGCCCGGGGAATGAGCAGTTCTTC. The J gene is TRBJ2-1, the V gene TRBV5-1, with D perhaps TRBD2 (5 bases). From germline, CDR1 is SGHRS and CDR2 YFSETQ. Trimming pared 3 bases from V and 7 bases from J, leaving 20 bases between. The CDR3 is 16 residues long.

The chain uses TRBV11-2 and TRBJ1-4; no definite D call. The CDR3 is 14 amino acids. The germline V gene encodes CDR1 SGHAT and CDR2 FQNNGV. V lost 2 bases and J 3 bases, leaving 7 bases between the germline ends. The CDR3 bases are TGTGCCAGCAGCTTAAGTGGGCCTAATGAAAAACTGTTTTTT. This gives the protein CASSLSGPNEKLFF.

The chain recombines TRBV15 with TRBJ1-2; 9 bases fit TRBD1. CDR3 length: 18 amino acids. J lost 1 base, V lost 3 bases, and 12 bases had no gene match. CDR1 LNHNV and CDR2 YYDKDF come from the germline V gene (reference sequence). This chain's CDR3 is CATSRTGTGFRYNYGYTF. The CDR3, as DNA: TGTGCCACCAGCAGGACCGGGACAGGGTTTCGGTATAACTATGGCTACACCTTC.

Here the CDR3 reads CASSRTVTKDTGELFF. CDR3 coding DNA: TGTGCCAGCTCGCGTACGGTTACCAAAGACACCGGGGAGCTGTTTTTT. The chain is built from TRBV18 and TRBJ2-2, with D unclear. The germline CDR1 and CDR2 sequences are KGHSH and LQKENI. This CDR3 is built from 16 residues. V was shortened by 6 bases and J by 3 bases, with 17 bases between the two germline ends.